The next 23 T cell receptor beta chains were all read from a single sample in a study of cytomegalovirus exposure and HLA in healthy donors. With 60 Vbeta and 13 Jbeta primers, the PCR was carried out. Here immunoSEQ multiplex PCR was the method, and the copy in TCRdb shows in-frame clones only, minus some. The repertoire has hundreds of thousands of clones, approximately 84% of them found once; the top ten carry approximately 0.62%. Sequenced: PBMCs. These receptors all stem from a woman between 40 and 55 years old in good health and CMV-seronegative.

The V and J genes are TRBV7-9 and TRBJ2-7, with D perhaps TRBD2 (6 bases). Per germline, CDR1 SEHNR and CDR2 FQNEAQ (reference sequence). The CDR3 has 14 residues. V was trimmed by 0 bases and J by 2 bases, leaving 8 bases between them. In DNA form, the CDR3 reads TGTGCCAGCAGCTTAGCGGCTAGCGCCTACGAGCAGTACTTC. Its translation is CASSLAASAYEQYF.

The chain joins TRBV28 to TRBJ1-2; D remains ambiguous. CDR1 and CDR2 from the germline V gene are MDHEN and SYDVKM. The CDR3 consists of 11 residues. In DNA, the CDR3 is TGTGCGTACAGCTCAAACTATGGCTACACCTTC. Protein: CAYSSNYGYTF.

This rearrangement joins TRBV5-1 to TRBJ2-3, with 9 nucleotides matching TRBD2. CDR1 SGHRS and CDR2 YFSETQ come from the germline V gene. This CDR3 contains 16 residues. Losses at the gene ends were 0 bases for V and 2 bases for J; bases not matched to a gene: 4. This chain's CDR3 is CASSLGSGGVTDTQYF. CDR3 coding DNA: TGCGCCAGCAGCTTGGGTAGCGGGGGAGTCACAGATACGCAGTATTTT.

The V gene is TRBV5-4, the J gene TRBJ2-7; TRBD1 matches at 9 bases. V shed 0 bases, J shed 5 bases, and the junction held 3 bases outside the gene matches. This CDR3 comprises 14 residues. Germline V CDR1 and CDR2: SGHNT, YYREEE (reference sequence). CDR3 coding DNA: TGTGCCAGCAGCTTGGGGACAGGGGAGGACGAGCAGTACTTC. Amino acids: CASSLGTGEDEQYF.

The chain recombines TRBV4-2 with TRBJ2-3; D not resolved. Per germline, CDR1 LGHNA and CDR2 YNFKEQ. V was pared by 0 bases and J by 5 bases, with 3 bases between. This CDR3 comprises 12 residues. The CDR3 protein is CASSQERDTQYF. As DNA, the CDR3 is TGTGCCAGCAGCCAAGAGAGAGATACGCAGTATTTT.

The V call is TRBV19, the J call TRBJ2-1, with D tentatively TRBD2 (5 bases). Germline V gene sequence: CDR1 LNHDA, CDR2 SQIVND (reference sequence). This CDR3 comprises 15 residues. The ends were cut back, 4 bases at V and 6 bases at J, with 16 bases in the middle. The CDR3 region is CASSRSGGASNEQFF. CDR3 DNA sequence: TGTGCCAGTAGTAGGTCAGGAGGAGCGTCCAATGAGCAGTTCTTC.

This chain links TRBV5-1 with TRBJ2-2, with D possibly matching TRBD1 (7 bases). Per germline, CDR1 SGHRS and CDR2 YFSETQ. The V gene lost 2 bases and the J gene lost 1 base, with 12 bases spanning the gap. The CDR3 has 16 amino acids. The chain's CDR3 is CASSFSGGQNTGELFF. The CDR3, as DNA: TGCGCCAGCAGCTTCTCAGGGGGGCAGAACACCGGGGAGCTGTTTTTT.

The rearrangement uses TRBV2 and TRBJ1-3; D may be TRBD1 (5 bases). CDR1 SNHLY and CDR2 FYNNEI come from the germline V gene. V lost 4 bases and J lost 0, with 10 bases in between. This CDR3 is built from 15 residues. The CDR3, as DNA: TGTGCCAGCAGTGGGGGACTCCGCTCTGGAAACACCATATATTTT. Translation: CASSGGLRSGNTIYF. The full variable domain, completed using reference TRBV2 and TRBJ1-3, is EPEVTQTPSHQVTQMGQEVILRCVPISNHLYFYWYRQILGQKVEFLVSFYNNEISEKSEIFDDQFSVERPDGSNFTLKIRSTKLEDSAMYFCASSGGLRSGNTIYFGEGSWLTVV.

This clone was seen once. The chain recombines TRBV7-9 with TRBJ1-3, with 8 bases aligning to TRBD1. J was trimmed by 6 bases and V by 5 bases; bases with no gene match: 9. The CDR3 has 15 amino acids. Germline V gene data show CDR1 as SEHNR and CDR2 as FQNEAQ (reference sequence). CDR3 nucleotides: TGTGCCAGCAGCCTCGGACAGGGTAGAGAAAACACCATATATTTT. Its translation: CASSLGQGRENTIYF. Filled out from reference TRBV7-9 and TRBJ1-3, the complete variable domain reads DTGVSQNPRHKITKRGQNVTFRCDPISEHNRLYWYRQTLGQGPEFLTYFQNEAQLEKSRLLSDRFSAERPKGSFSTLEIQRTEQGDSAMYLCASSLGQGRENTIYFGEGSWLTVV.

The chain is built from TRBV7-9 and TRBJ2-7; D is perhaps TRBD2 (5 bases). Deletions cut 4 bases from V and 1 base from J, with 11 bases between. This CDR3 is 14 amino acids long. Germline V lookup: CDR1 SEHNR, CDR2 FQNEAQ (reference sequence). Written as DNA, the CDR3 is TGTGCCAGCAGCTCCACCCGGGGATCCTACGAGCAGTACTTC. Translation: CASSSTRGSYEQYF.

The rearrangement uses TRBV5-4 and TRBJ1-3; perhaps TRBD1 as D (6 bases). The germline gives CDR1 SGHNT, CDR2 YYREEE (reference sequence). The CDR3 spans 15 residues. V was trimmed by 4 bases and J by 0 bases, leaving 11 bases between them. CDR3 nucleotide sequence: TGTGCCAGCAGCCGGGACACGGACTCTGGAAACACCATATATTTT. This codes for CASSRDTDSGNTIYF.

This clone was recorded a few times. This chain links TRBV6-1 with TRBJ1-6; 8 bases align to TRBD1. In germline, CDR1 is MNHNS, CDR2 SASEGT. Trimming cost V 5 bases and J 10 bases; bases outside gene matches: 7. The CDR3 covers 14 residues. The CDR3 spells CASSHTGGQSPLHF. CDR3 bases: TGTGCCAGCAGTCACACAGGGGGACAATCACCCCTCCACTTT.

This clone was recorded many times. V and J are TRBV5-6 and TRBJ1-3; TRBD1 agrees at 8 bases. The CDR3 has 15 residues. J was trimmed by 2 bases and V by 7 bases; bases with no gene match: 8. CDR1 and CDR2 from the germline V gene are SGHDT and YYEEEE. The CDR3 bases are TGTGCCAGCGGATTGGGGACAGGTCCTGGAAACACCATATATTTT. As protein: CASGLGTGPGNTIYF.

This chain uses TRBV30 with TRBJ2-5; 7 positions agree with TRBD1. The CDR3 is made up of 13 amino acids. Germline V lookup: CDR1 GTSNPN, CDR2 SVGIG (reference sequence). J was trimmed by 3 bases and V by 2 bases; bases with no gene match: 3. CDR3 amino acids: CAWSPGQKETQYF. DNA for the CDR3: TGTGCCTGGAGTCCGGGACAGAAAGAGACCCAGTACTTC.

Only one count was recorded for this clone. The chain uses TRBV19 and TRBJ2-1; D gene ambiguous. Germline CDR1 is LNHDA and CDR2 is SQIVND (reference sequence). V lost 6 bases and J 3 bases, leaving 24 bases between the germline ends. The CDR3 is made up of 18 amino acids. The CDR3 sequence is CASRQSRIAVLNYNEQFF. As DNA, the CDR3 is TGTGCCAGTAGGCAGTCAAGGATAGCAGTACTTAACTACAATGAGCAGTTCTTC.

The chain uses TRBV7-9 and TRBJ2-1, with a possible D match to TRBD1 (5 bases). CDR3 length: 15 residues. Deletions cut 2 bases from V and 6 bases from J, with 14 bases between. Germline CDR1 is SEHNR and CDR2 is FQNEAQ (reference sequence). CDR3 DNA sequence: TGTGCCAGCAGCTTACCAGGGCCCTGGAGCAATGAGCAGTTCTTC. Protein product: CASSLPGPWSNEQFF. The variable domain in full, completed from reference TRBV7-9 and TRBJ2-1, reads DTGVSQNPRHKITKRGQNVTFRCDPISEHNRLYWYRQTLGQGPEFLTYFQNEAQLEKSRLLSDRFSAERPKGSFSTLEIQRTEQGDSAMYLCASSLPGPWSNEQFFGPGTRLTVL.

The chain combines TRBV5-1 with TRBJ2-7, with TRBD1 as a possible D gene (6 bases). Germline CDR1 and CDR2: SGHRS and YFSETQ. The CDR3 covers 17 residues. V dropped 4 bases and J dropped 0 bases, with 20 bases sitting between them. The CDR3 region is CASSLSLGGVLSYEQYF. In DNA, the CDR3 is TGCGCCAGCAGCCTTTCTCTTGGGGGCGTCCTCTCCTACGAGCAGTACTTC.

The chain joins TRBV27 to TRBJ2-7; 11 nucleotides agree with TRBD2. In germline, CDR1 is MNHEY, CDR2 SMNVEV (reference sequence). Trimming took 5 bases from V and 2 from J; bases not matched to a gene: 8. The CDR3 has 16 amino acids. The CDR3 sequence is CASSPLTSGGPYEQYF. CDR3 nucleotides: TGTGCCAGCAGTCCCCTCACTAGCGGGGGTCCCTACGAGCAGTACTTC.

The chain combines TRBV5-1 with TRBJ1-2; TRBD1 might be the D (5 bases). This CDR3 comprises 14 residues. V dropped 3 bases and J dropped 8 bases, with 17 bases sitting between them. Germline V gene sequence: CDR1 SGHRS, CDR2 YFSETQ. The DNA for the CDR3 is TGCGCCAGCAGCTCCGGGGGGGAATTCGGGGGCTACACCTTC. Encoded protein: CASSSGGEFGGYTF. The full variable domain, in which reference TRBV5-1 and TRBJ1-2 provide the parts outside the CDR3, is KAGVTQTPRYLIKTRGQQVTLSCSPISGHRSVSWYQQTPGQGLQFLFEYFSETQRNKGNFPGRFSGRQFSNSRSEMNVSTLELGDSALYLCASSSGGEFGGYTFGSGTRLTVV.

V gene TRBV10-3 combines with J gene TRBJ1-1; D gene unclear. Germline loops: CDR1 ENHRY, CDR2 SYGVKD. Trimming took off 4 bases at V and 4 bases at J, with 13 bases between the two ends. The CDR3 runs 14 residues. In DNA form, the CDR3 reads TGTGCCATCAGTGCCCAGACACTTGGCACTGAAGCTTTCTTT. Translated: CAISAQTLGTEAFF.

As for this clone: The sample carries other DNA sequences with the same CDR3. CDR3: CASSRSSYEQYF. CDR3 nucleotides: TGTGCCAGCAGCCGAAGCTCCTACGAGCAGTACTTC. V gene TRBV7-2 combines with J gene TRBJ2-5; D gene unclear. Near its end, the DNA agrees better with TRBJ2-7, so the J call may be wrong. Germline lookup yields CDR1 SGHTA and CDR2 FQGNSA. The CDR3 runs 12 residues.

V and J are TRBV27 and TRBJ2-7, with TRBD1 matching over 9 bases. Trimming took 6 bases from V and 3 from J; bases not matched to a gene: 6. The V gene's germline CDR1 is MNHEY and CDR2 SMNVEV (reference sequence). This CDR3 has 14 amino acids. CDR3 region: CASRTGQGLYEQYF. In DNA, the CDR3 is TGTGCCAGCAGGACGGGACAGGGTCTCTACGAGCAGTACTTC.

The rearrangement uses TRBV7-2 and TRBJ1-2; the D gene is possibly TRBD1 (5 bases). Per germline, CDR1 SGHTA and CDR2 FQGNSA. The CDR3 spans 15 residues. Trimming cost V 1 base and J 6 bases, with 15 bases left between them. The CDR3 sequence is CASSLGQAGGHGYTF. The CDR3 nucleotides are TGTGCCAGCAGCTTAGGCCAGGCGGGGGGTCATGGCTACACCTTC. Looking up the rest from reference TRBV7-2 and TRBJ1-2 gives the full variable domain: GAGVSQSPSNKVTEKGKDVELRCDPISGHTALYWYRQSLGQGLEFLIYFQGNSAPDKSGLPSDRFSAERTGGSVSTLTIQRTQQEDSAVYLCASSLGQAGGHGYTFGSGTRLTVV.